The source of this TCR beta chain is a study of radiotherapy plus CTLA-4 blockade in lung cancer (dated by TCRdb to the late 2010s). Concerning the study at large: Among the enrolled patients, roughly 19% had an objective response, and about 31% reached disease control. Findings and caveats that apply to the study as a whole: TCR clones derived from tumors expanded in peripheral blood after treatment with radiotherapy and ipilimumab. The strongest predictors of response were reported to be early dynamic shifts in blood T cell clones along with a rise in serum interferon-beta following radiation.

About this clone itself: There is no known antigen for this receptor. The record has no base qualities; no much larger clone is one base away.

The protocol used for the library was the immunoSEQ multiplex PCR assay. Entries here come from immuneACCESS through TCRdb and include only in-frame sequences with V and J called. Some clones fail to appear in such tables; in the studies checked, an unresolved V gene covers under half of the shortfall, and the cause of the remainder is unknown. Counted in this sample were tens of thousands of clones; about 88% of them appeared once. Of the sample, about 7.2% is held by the ten largest clones. In this study, focal radiation therapy paired with CTLA-4 blockade (ipilimumab) was tested in patients who had chemo-refractory metastatic non-small-cell lung cancer. From cysteine to phenylalanine, the CDR3 is 14 amino acids long. Just CDR3 DNA is preserved here, 42 bases in frame from base 1. CDR1 is given as SGHRS and CDR2 as YFSETQ, both from the germline V gene.

The chain links TRBV5-1 with TRBJ2-7; the junction holds 7 bases that match TRBD2. The J call is uncertain, as TRBJ2-5 better fits the DNA end. The origin of this receptor is a human donor with non-small cell lung cancer whose response to radiotherapy plus ipilimumab could not be evaluated. The sample was peripheral blood, taken from a patient treated with radiotherapy plus ipilimumab. The CDR3 protein is CASSSGLAEETQYF. At the DNA level, the sequence is TGCGCCAGCAGCTCAGGCCTAGCGGAAGAGACCCAGTACTTC.